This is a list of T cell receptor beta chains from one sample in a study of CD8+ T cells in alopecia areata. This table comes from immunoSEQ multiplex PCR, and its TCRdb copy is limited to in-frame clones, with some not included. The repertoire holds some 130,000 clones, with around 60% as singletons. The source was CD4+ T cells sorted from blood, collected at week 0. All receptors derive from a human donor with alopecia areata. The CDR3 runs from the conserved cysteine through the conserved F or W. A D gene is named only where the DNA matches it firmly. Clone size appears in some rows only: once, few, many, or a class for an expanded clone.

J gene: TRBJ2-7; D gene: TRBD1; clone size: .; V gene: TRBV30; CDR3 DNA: TGTGCCTGGAGTAAGGACAGGCTCTCCTACGAGCAGTACTTC; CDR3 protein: CAWSKDRLSYEQYF
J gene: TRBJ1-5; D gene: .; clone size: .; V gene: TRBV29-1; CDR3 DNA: TGCAGCGTTTCGGGAAGTAATCAGCCCCAGCATTTT; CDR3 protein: CSVSGSNQPQHF
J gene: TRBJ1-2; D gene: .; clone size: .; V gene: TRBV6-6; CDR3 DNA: TGTGCCAGCAGTGACTATGGCTACACCTTC; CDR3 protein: CASSDYGYTF
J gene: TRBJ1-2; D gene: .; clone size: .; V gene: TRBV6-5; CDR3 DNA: TGTGCCATCAGTGAGTCGGGGGGCGGCTACACCTTC; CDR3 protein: CAISESGGGYTF
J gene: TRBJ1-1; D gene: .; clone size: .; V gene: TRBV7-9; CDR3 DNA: TGTGCCAGCAGCTGGGGACAAAGCAACACTGAAGCTTTCTTT; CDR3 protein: CASSWGQSNTEAFF
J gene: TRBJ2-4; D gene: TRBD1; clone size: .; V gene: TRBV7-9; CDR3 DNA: TGTGCCAGCAGCCAGGGACAGGGGTTGGGCGAAAACATTCAGTACTTC; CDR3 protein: CASSQGQGLGENIQYF
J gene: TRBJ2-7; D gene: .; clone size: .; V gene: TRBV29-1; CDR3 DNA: TGCAGCGTCGCTGACAGCTACGAGCAGTACTTC; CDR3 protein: CSVADSYEQYF
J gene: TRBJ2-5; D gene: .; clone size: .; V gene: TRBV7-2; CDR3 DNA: TGTGCCAGCAGCTTCCTCGGGGAGACCCAGTACTTC; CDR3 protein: CASSFLGETQYF
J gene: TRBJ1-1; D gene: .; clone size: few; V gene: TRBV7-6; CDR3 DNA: TGTGCCAGCAGCTTAGGCAGGAACACTGAAGCTTTCTTT; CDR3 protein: CASSLGRNTEAFF
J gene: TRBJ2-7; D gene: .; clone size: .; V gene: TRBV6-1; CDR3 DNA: TGTGCCAGCAGTCCGCCAGGTAGCTTAACCGAGCAGTACTTC; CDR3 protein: CASSPPGSLTEQYF
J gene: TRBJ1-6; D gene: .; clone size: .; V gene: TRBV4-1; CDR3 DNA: TGCGCCAGCAGCCGCTTACAGAGCTCCTATAATTCACCCCTCCACTTT; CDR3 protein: CASSRLQSSYNSPLHF
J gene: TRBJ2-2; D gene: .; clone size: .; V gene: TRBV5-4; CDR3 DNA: TGTGCCAGCAGCTTACAGGGTTTCTCCGGGGAGCTGTTTTTT; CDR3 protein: CASSLQGFSGELFF
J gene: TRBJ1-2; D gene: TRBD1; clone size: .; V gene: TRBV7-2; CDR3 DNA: TGTGCCAGCAGCTTAGTTCGCAGGGGGGGAGGCTACACCTTC; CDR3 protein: CASSLVRRGGGYTF
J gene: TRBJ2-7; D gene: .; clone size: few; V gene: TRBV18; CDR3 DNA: TGTGCCAGCTCACTCCGGACGGATGCCTACGAGCAGTACTTC; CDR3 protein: CASSLRTDAYEQYF
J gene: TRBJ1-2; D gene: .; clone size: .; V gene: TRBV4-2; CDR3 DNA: TGTGCCAGCAGCCAAGATCTCCGGGTGGCGGGCTACACCTTC; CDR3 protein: CASSQDLRVAGYTF
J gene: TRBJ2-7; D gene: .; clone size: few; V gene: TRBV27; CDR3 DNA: TGTGCCAGCAGCCGCCGACCCGGTCTGGGCTACGAGCAGTACTTC; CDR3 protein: CASSRRPGLGYEQYF
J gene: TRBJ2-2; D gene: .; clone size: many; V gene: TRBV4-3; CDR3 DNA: TGCGCCAGCAGCCAAGATCCCCTACGTACTGGGGAGCTGTTTTTT; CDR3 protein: CASSQDPLRTGELFF